Listed below are T cell receptor beta chains from one sample, sequenced in a study of OX40 agonist ivuxolimab in advanced cancers. Using immunoSEQ multiplex PCR, the repertoire was profiled, and TCRdb retains in-frame clones only, with some absent. The sample shows about 18,000 clones, about 70% of them seen only once. Specimen: CD4+ or CD8+ T cells sorted from blood, collected in a trial of the OX40 agonist ivuxolimab. The receptors stem from an adult with an advanced solid tumor such as melanoma, head and neck, liver or kidney cancer. The CDR3 runs from the conserved cysteine through the conserved F or W. A D gene is named only where the DNA matches it firmly. A clone size is listed for some rows: how often the clone was seen (once, few, many), or a class if it is expanded.

NA	NA	TRBV5-4	TRBJ1-5	TGTGCCAGCAGCTTTCGGGGGTTGGAACAGCCCCAGCATTTT	CASSFRGLEQPQHF
NA	NA	TRBV9	TRBJ2-6	TGTGCCAGCAGCGTCCCCCGGGGCTCTGGGGCCAACGTCCTGACTTTC	CASSVPRGSGANVLTF
few	NA	TRBV28	TRBJ1-2	TGTGCCAGCAGTCGCGGGGCCCAGATAAACTATGGCTACACCTTC	CASSRGAQINYGYTF
large	NA	TRBV28	TRBJ1-1	TGTGCCAGCAGTTTAGGGCCGAAAACTGAAGCTTTCTTT	CASSLGPKTEAFF
NA	TRBD1	TRBV27	TRBJ2-3	TGTGCCAGCAGTTGGGCATCGACAGGGGGCGCGGATACGCAGTATTTT	CASSWASTGGADTQYF
NA	NA	TRBV30	TRBJ2-2	TGTGCCTGGAGTGTTGACGGTCCGACAGGCTATACCGGGGAGCTGTTTTTT	CAWSVDGPTGYTGELFF
NA	TRBD1	TRBV11-1	TRBJ2-1	TGTGCCAGCAGCCCCCGGACAGGGGAGTCCTACAATGAGCAGTTCTTC	CASSPRTGESYNEQFF
NA	NA	TRBV27	TRBJ2-3	TGTGCCAGCAGTTTATTGTCAAGCACAGATACGCAGTATTTT	CASSLLSSTDTQYF
NA	TRBD2	TRBV9	TRBJ2-1	TGTGCCAGCAGCGTAGCTCGTCTAGCGGGAGGGTCTTACAATGAGCAGTTCTTC	CASSVARLAGGSYNEQFF
few	NA	TRBV21-1	TRBJ2-7	TGTGCCAGCAGCAAAGTGGCTACTAGCTCCTACGAGCAGTACTTC	CASSKVATSSYEQYF
NA	NA	TRBV4-3	TRBJ2-7	TGCGCCAGCAGCCAAGATCTGGGGACCCTAGGCGACGAGCAGTACTTC	CASSQDLGTLGDEQYF
NA	NA	TRBV7-2	TRBJ1-5	TGTGCCAGCAGCTCCGGTGGGCCCCAGCATTTT	CASSSGGPQHF
once	TRBD2	TRBV28	TRBJ2-7	TGTGCCAGCAGCCGCGGGGGCGAGCAGTACTTC	CASSRGGEQYF
medium-sized	NA	TRBV19	TRBJ1-1	TGTGCCAGTAGGGGTTGGGTCACTGAAGCTTTCTTT	CASRGWVTEAFF
medium-sized	TRBD2	TRBV30	TRBJ2-1	TGTGCCTGGAGCCCGGGACTAGCGACCCCTGAGCAGTTCTTC	CAWSPGLATPEQFF
NA	NA	TRBV7-2	TRBJ2-5	TGTGCCAGCAGCTTCTCACCGCAAGAGACCCAGTACTTC	CASSFSPQETQYF
once	NA	TRBV2	TRBJ2-5	TGTGCCAGCAGCCCCGCTGGAGGACAGCAAGAGACCCAGTACTTC	CASSPAGGQQETQYF
NA	NA	TRBV5-4	TRBJ2-7	TGTGCCAGCAGCTTGTGGATTGGACGAAACTACGAGCAGTACTTC	CASSLWIGRNYEQYF
NA	NA	TRBV19	TRBJ1-2	TGTGCCAGTAGTCCAAGGGGGACACTAAAACCCCGCTACACCTTC	CASSPRGTLKPRYTF
NA	NA	TRBV2	TRBJ2-1	TGTGCCAGCAGTGTGACGGGAGCGGACAATGAGCAGTTCTTC	CASSVTGADNEQFF
NA	NA	TRBV6-1	TRBJ2-7	TGTGCCAGCAGTGAACTGGGCAGGCAGTACTTC	CASSELGRQYF
once	NA	TRBV21-1	TRBJ1-5	TGTGCCAGCAGCAAAGAACCTCGGAGGGTGCTTAATCAGCCCCAGCATTTT	CASSKEPRRVLNQPQHF
medium-sized	NA	TRBV23-1	TRBJ1-1	TGCGCCAGCAGTCAATCGCCGCGGCAGAAGAACACTGAAGCTTTCTTT	CASSQSPRQKNTEAFF
NA	NA	TRBV5-5	TRBJ1-5	TGTGCCAGCAGCTTGTGGGTAGTTGATCAGCCCCAGCATTTT	CASSLWVVDQPQHF
few	NA	TRBV25-1	TRBJ1-1	TGTGCCACCTCGACTGGGGGGATAACTGAAGCTTTCTTT	CATSTGGITEAFF
medium-sized	NA	TRBV29-1	TRBJ2-1	TGCAGCGTTGAAGTAGGGGGGAGTGAGCAGTTCTTC	CSVEVGGSEQFF
NA	NA	TRBV7-9	TRBJ1-2	TGTGCCAGCAGCTTAGTAGGGAGGAATGGCTACACCTTC	CASSLVGRNGYTF
NA	TRBD1	TRBV7-9	TRBJ1-4	TGTGCCAGCAGCTTAGCGATCCTACAGGGGGCAGATGAAAAACTGTTTTTT	CASSLAILQGADEKLFF
NA	NA	TRBV5-6	TRBJ2-3	TGTGCCAGCAGCGGTCAGGGGACAGATACGCAGTATTTT	CASSGQGTDTQYF
NA	TRBD1	TRBV2	TRBJ2-7	TGTGCCAGCTGGTGGGACAGGGCGAACGAGCAGTACTTC	CASWWDRANEQYF
few	TRBD1	TRBV9	TRBJ2-3	TGTGCCAGCAGCCTTACTGGTCAGGGGGCAGGCACAGATACGCAGTATTTT	CASSLTGQGAGTDTQYF
NA	TRBD1	TRBV5-1	TRBJ1-4	TGCGCCAGCAGCCCGGGACAGGGTCGTGAAAAACTGTTTTTT	CASSPGQGREKLFF
once	NA	TRBV28	TRBJ2-3	TGTGCCAGCAGTTTTTCCCCAGATACGCAGTATTTT	CASSFSPDTQYF
few	NA	TRBV7-9	TRBJ1-1	TGTGCCAGCAGCTTAGTGAACAGCAACACTGAAGCTTTCTTT	CASSLVNSNTEAFF
NA	TRBD1	TRBV27	TRBJ2-5	TGTGCCAGCAGTTTATCCCCGAGACAGGGAGAGACCCAGTACTTC	CASSLSPRQGETQYF
NA	NA	TRBV9	TRBJ2-7	TGTGCCAGCAGTTCTACAAGGCGTAGCCTTTACGAGCAGTACTTC	CASSSTRRSLYEQYF
NA	TRBD2	TRBV27	TRBJ2-7	TGTGCCAGCAGCGGATTCGACAGCGGACTAGGGAGCCATGAGCAGTACTTC	CASSGFDSGLGSHEQYF
NA	NA	TRBV6-5	TRBJ1-1	TGTGCCAGCAGTGATTTTTCAAGTGAAGCTTTCTTT	CASSDFSSEAFF
NA	TRBD1	TRBV28	TRBJ2-5	TGTGCCAGCAGTCCACCGGGACAGGAAAAAGAGACCCAGTACTTC	CASSPPGQEKETQYF
NA	TRBD2	TRBV27	TRBJ2-7	TGTGCCAGCAGGCTGACTAGCGGGACCCACGAGCAGTACTTC	CASRLTSGTHEQYF
NA	TRBD1	TRBV19	TRBJ2-7	TGTGCCACCGAGGGACAGACCTCCTACGAGCAGTACTTC	CATEGQTSYEQYF
NA	NA	TRBV27	TRBJ2-7	TGTGCCAGCAGTTTCTCCGGGAACGAGCAGTACTTC	CASSFSGNEQYF
NA	NA	TRBV11-2	TRBJ2-7	TGTGCCAGCAGCCCTGGACCGGGGAACTACGAGCAGTACTTC	CASSPGPGNYEQYF
NA	TRBD2	TRBV7-6	TRBJ2-3	TGTGCCAGCGGAACGAGTGCGCGGGAGAGCACAGATACGCAGTATTTT	CASGTSARESTDTQYF
NA	NA	TRBV5-6	TRBJ1-1	TGTGCCAGCAGCTTGGACGGCCTTACCACTGAAGCTTTCTTT	CASSLDGLTTEAFF
NA	NA	TRBV28	TRBJ1-2	TGTGCCAGCAGTTTAACAGGCTCTGTGAACTATGGCTACACCTTC	CASSLTGSVNYGYTF
NA	TRBD1	TRBV19	TRBJ1-1	TGTGCCAGTAGTATCATGATCGGACAGGGACCCCAAAGTAACACTGAAGCTTTCTTT	CASSIMIGQGPQSNTEAFF
NA	NA	TRBV7-9	TRBJ2-3	TGTGCCAGCAGCTTAGGAGTTTTCACAGATACGCAGTATTTT	CASSLGVFTDTQYF
NA	TRBD1	TRBV28	TRBJ2-2	TGTGCCAGCAGTCACCTACAGGGACAGGCCGGGGAGCTGTTTTTT	CASSHLQGQAGELFF
once	TRBD2	TRBV29-1	TRBJ2-1	TGCAGCGCCGAATTTGTCCTAGCGGGAGACAATGAGCAGTTCTTC	CSAEFVLAGDNEQFF
medium-sized	NA	TRBV5-6	TRBJ1-5	TGTGCCAGCAGCGGGGCGGGGCGGCAGCCCCAGCATTTT	CASSGAGRQPQHF
NA	TRBD1	TRBV27	TRBJ2-7	TGTGCCAGCAGCCAGGGGGTCAGGACCTACGAGCAGTACTTC	CASSQGVRTYEQYF
once	NA	TRBV2	TRBJ1-1	TGTGCCAGCAGTGAAGCATTGGAATTGAACACTGAAGCTTTCTTT	CASSEALELNTEAFF